These T cell receptor beta chains were read from a single sample in a study of blood T cells in healthy people across ages. From the 5' RACE reads, TCRdb called clonotypes with MiXCR, one entry per CDR3 protein. The sample yields about a million distinct CDR3 sequences, about 48% seen once. Source material: blood. The receptors derive from a man aged 25-40 years in good health. The CDR3 runs from the conserved cysteine through the conserved F or W. A D gene is named only where the DNA matches it firmly. Where a row states a size, it is once, few, many or the class of an expanded clone; other rows omit it.

>TRBV28|.|TRBJ2-7|few
CASSLRLVDLETQYF
TGTGCCAGCAGTTTACGACTAGTAGACTTGGAGACTCAGTACTTC
>TRBV13|.|TRBJ2-3|.
CASSPRGLADTQYF
TGTGCCAGCAGTCCCCGAGGGCTCGCAGATACGCAGTATTTT
>TRBV11-3|TRBD2|TRBJ2-1|.
CASSLDRLAGGLRFGNEQFF
TGTGCCAGCAGCTTAGATCGGTTAGCGGGGGGTCTCAGGTTTGGGAATGAGCAGTTCTTC
>TRBV28|TRBD1|TRBJ2-3|.
CASSLPSDRGIQDTQYF
TGTGCCAGCAGTTTACCCTCGGACAGGGGAATCCAAGATACGCAGTATTTT
>TRBV25-1|.|TRBJ1-6|few
CASSDRPTGANSPLHF
TGTGCCAGCAGTGACCGCCCGACAGGAGCTAATTCACCCCTCCACTTT
>TRBV5-1|.|TRBJ2-1|.
CASSLGHQSYNEQFF
TGCGCCAGCAGCCTGGGACACCAATCCTACAATGAGCAGTTCTTC
>TRBV7-9|TRBD2|TRBJ2-1|.
CASSLPTSGGDEQFF
TGTGCCAGCAGCTTACCGACTAGCGGGGGGGATGAGCAGTTCTTC
>TRBV12-3/TRBV12-4|.|TRBJ2-1|.
CASSFGIYNEQFF
TGTGCCAGCAGTTTCGGGATCTACAATGAGCAGTTCTTC
>TRBV4-2|.|TRBJ2-1|.
CASSQDRDSDEQFF
TGTGCCAGCAGCCAAGATCGAGACAGCGATGAGCAGTTCTTC
>TRBV6-6|TRBD1|TRBJ2-7|few
CASSYSFGTGGFEQYF
TGTGCCAGCAGTTACTCTTTCGGGACAGGGGGGTTCGAGCAGTACTTC
>TRBV5-6|TRBD1|TRBJ2-7|.
CASSSAGQGLEQYF
TGTGCCAGCAGCTCCGCGGGACAGGGTCTCGAGCAGTACTTC
>TRBV20-1|TRBD1|TRBJ2-7|.
CSARGDRDRGYEQYF
TGCAGTGCTAGAGGAGACCGGGACAGGGGTTACGAGCAGTACTTC
>TRBV3-1|.|TRBJ2-7|many
CASSRWTDYEQYF
TGTGCCAGCAGTAGATGGACGGACTACGAGCAGTACTTC
>TRBV27|TRBD2|TRBJ2-1|many
CASSTGGTYNEQFF
TGTGCCAGCAGTACGGGGGGGACCTACAATGAGCAGTTCTTC
>TRBV28|.|TRBJ1-2|few
CASSPQTGPIYGYTF
TGTGCCAGCAGTCCCCAGACAGGCCCTATCTATGGCTACACCTTC
>TRBV4-2|.|TRBJ2-7|few
CASSQDWGSRYEQYF
TGTGCCAGCAGCCAAGATTGGGGTAGCCGGTACGAGCAGTACTTC
>TRBV20-1|.|TRBJ2-7|.
CSARNRAPHYEQYF
TGCAGTGCTAGAAACAGGGCCCCCCACTACGAGCAGTACTTC
>TRBV6-6|TRBD1|TRBJ2-1|.
CASSYVQGAVDEQFF
TGTGCCAGCAGTTATGTACAGGGGGCCGTCGATGAGCAGTTCTTC
>TRBV2|.|TRBJ2-7|many
CASSDGQAISYEQYF
TGTGCCAGCAGTGACGGTCAGGCGATCTCCTACGAGCAGTACTTC
>TRBV28|.|TRBJ2-3|.
CASSDGGRTDTQYF
TGTGCCAGCAGTGACGGTGGGCGCACAGATACGCAGTATTTT
>TRBV27|.|TRBJ2-7|.
CASSPEGPYNEQYF
TGTGCCAGCAGTCCAGAGGGGCCCTACAATGAGCAGTACTTC
>TRBV20-1|.|TRBJ1-1|.
CSARGIWAGKASTEAFF
TGCAGTGCTAGAGGAATTTGGGCAGGGAAGGCGTCCACTGAAGCTTTCTTT
>TRBV4-1|TRBD1|TRBJ2-7|.
CASSPEKGAREQYF
TGCGCCAGCAGCCCCGAAAAGGGGGCGCGTGAGCAGTACTTC
>TRBV18|.|TRBJ2-7|.
CASSRDKSYEQYF
TGTGCCAGCTCACGGGACAAATCCTACGAGCAGTACTTC
>TRBV7-9|.|TRBJ1-6|.
CASSFRTGDSPLHF
TGTGCCAGCAGCTTCCGAACGGGGGACTCACCCCTCCACTTT
>TRBV27|TRBD2|TRBJ2-3|.
CASSSLAGGPMDTQYF
TGTGCCAGCAGTTCACTAGCGGGGGGGCCGATGGATACGCAGTATTTT
>TRBV20-1|.|TRBJ1-1|.
CSAGGGRNTEAFF
TGCAGTGCGGGGGGAGGGCGGAACACTGAAGCTTTCTTT
>TRBV5-1|.|TRBJ2-1|few
CASSLESNSYNEQFF
TGCGCCAGCAGCTTGGAGTCGAACTCCTACAATGAGCAGTTCTTC
>TRBV24-1|.|TRBJ1-2|.
CATSLTANYGYTF
TGTGCCACCTCATTGACAGCTAACTATGGCTACACCTTC
>TRBV9|.|TRBJ2-2|few
CASSVGQFANTGELFF
TGTGCCAGCAGCGTCGGACAATTCGCGAACACCGGGGAGCTGTTTTTT
>TRBV5-1|.|TRBJ1-2|.
CASSSGLSGYTF
TGCGCCAGCAGCAGCGGACTGAGCGGCTACACCTTC
>TRBV5-1|TRBD2|TRBJ2-1|.
CASTFLAGVDNEQFF
TGCGCCAGCACCTTTCTAGCGGGAGTCGACAATGAGCAGTTCTTC
>TRBV6-1|.|TRBJ1-1|.
CASSVASNTEAFF
TGTGCCAGCAGTGTAGCTTCGAACACTGAAGCTTTCTTT
>TRBV4-1|TRBD1|TRBJ2-5|.
CASSQDYEDRGLEQYF
TGCGCCAGCAGCCAAGATTATGAGGACAGGGGGCTGGAGCAGTACTTC
>TRBV12-5|TRBD2|TRBJ2-1|.
CASGLSSGGVNEQFF
TGTGCTAGTGGTTTGAGTAGCGGGGGAGTCAATGAGCAGTTCTTC
>TRBV3-1|.|TRBJ2-7|many
CASSQVRGYEQYF
TGTGCCAGCAGCCAGGTTCGCGGGTACGAGCAGTACTTC
>TRBV6-1|TRBD1|TRBJ2-7|few
CASSDGQGADEQYF
TGTGCCAGCAGTGACGGACAGGGAGCTGACGAGCAGTACTTC
>TRBV4-2|.|TRBJ1-1|.
CASSQDRGNSRAFF
TGTGCCAGCAGCCAAGATCGCGGCAACTCTAGGGCTTTCTTT
>TRBV28|.|TRBJ1-2|few
CASSPKAYGYTF
TGTGCCAGCAGTCCTAAAGCCTATGGCTACACCTTC
>TRBV6-5|TRBD2|TRBJ2-5|.
CASSYAGGETQYF
TGTGCCAGCAGTTACGCGGGGGGAGAGACCCAGTACTTC
>TRBV7-9|.|TRBJ2-1|few
CASSLPGGAGNEQFF
TGTGCCAGCAGCCTCCCAGGGGGGGCTGGGAATGAGCAGTTCTTC
>TRBV14|.|TRBJ1-2|.
CASSVRTNNYGYTF
TGTGCCAGCAGCGTCCGGACAAATAACTATGGCTACACCTTC
>TRBV25-1|.|TRBJ2-7|.
CATQQQVYEQYF
TGTGCCACTCAACAGCAAGTCTACGAGCAGTACTTC
>TRBV7-8|.|TRBJ1-2|.
CASSMDTDHGYTF
TGTGCCAGCAGCATGGACACGGACCATGGCTACACCTTC
>TRBV29-1|TRBD1|TRBJ2-7|.
CSVEGLRDRAYEQYF
TGCAGTGTCGAGGGCTTGCGGGACAGGGCGTACGAGCAGTACTTC
>TRBV20-1|.|TRBJ1-6|.
CSAGASSYNSPLHF
TGCAGTGCTGGAGCCAGCTCCTATAATTCACCCCTCCACTTT
>TRBV12-3/TRBV12-4|.|TRBJ2-4|.
CASSTEGSHTKNIQYF
TGTGCCAGCAGTACGGAGGGCAGTCATACCAAAAACATTCAGTACTTC
>TRBV30|TRBD1|TRBJ2-5|few
CAWSRDRGYNEQYF
TGTGCCTGGAGCCGGGACAGGGGCTACAATGAGCAGTACTTC
>TRBV12-3/TRBV12-4|.|TRBJ2-7|few
CASSLAGLAPVEQYF
TGTGCCAGCAGTTTGGCCGGTCTAGCTCCTGTCGAGCAGTACTTC
>TRBV3-1|TRBD1|TRBJ1-1|many
CASSQGQGNTEAFF
TGTGCCAGCAGCCAAGGACAGGGGAACACTGAAGCTTTCTTT
>TRBV6-2/TRBV6-3|.|TRBJ2-4|.
CASSPSEGSDIQYF
TGTGCCAGCAGTCCGAGCGAAGGCTCGGACATTCAGTACTTC
>TRBV12-3/TRBV12-4|.|TRBJ1-1|.
CASRPNRENTEAFF
TGTGCCAGCAGGCCCAACAGGGAGAACACTGAAGCTTTCTTT
>TRBV27|.|TRBJ2-1|.
CASSPSARYNEQFF
TGTGCCAGCAGTCCTAGCGCCAGATACAATGAGCAGTTCTTC
>TRBV5-4|.|TRBJ1-1|few
CASSLKGSNTEAFF
TGTGCCAGCAGCTTGAAGGGATCCAACACTGAAGCTTTCTTT
>TRBV15|TRBD1|TRBJ1-3|.
CATSGIGTERNTIYF
TGTGCCACCAGCGGTATAGGGACAGAGCGAAACACCATATATTTT